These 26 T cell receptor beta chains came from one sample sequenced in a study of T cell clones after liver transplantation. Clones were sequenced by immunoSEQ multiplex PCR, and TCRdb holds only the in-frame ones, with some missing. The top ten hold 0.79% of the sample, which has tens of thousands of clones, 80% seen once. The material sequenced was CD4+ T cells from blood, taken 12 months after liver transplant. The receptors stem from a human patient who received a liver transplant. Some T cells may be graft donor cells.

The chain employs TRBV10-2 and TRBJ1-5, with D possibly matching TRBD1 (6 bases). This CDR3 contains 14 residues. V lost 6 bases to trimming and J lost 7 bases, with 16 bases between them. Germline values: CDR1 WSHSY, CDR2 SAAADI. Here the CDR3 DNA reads TGCGCCAGCAGCTCGGTGGGGGGGCACCAGCCCCAGCATTTT. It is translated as CASSSVGGHQPQHF.

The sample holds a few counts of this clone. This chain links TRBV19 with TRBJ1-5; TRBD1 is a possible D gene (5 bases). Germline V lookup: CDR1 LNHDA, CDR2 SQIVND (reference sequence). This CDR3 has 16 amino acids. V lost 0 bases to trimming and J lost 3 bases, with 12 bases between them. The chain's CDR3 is CASSIERGRDNQPQHF. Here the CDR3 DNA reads TGTGCCAGTAGTATAGAACGGGGGAGGGACAATCAGCCCCAGCATTTT. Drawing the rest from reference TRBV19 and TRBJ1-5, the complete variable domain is DGGITQSPKYLFRKEGQNVTLSCEQNLNHDAMYWYRQDPGQGLRLIYYSQIVNDFQKGDIAEGYSVSREKKESFPLTVTSAQKNPTAFYLCASSIERGRDNQPQHFGDGTRLSIL.

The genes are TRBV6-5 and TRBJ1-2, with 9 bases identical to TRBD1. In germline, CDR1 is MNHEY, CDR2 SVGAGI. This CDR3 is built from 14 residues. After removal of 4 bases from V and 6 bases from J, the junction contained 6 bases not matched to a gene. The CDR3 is CASSFLGTGHGYTF. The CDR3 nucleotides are TGTGCCAGCAGTTTCCTCGGGACAGGGCATGGCTACACCTTC.

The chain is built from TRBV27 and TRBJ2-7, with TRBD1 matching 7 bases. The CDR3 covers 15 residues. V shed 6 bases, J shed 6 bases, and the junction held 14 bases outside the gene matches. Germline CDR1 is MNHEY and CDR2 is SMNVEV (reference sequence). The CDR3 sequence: CASSLKTGSVGEQYF. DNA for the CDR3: TGTGCCAGCAGCCTAAAGACAGGGTCGGTAGGCGAGCAGTACTTC.

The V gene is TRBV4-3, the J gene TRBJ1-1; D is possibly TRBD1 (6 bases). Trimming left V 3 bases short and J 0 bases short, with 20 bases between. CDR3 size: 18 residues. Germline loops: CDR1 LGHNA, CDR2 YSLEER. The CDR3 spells CASSQGGAGVYMNTEAFF. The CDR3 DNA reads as TGCGCCAGCAGCCAGGGTGGGGCAGGGGTCTACATGAACACTGAAGCTTTCTTT.

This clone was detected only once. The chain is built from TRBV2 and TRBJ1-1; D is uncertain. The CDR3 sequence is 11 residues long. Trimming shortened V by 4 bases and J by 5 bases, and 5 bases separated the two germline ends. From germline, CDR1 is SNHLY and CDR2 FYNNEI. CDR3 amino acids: CASSGRTEAFF. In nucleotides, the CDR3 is TGTGCCAGCAGTGGAAGGACTGAAGCTTTCTTT.

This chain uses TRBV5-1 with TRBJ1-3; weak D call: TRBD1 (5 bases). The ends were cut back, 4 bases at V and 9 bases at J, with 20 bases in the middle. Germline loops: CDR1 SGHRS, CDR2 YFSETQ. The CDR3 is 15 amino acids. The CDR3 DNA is TGCGCCAGCAGCCCCGGGGGGGGAGCAGGGACCACCATATATTTT. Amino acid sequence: CASSPGGGAGTTIYF.

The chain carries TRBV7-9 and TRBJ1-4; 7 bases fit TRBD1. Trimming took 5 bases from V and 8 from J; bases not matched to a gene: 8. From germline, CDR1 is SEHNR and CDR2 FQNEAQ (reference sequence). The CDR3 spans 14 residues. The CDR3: CASSGDRVGEKLFF. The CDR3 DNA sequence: TGTGCCAGCAGCGGAGACAGGGTCGGAGAAAAACTGTTTTTT. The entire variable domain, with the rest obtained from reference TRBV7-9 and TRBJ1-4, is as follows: DTGVSQNPRHKITKRGQNVTFRCDPISEHNRLYWYRQTLGQGPEFLTYFQNEAQLEKSRLLSDRFSAERPKGSFSTLEIQRTEQGDSAMYLCASSGDRVGEKLFFGSGTQLSVL.

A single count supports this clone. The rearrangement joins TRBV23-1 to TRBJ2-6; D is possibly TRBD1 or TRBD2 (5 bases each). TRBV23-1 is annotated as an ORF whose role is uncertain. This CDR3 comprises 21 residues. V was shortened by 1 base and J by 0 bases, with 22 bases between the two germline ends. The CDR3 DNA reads TGCGCCAGCAGTCAATTTAAGGGACGCGGAAGTGGGACCTCTGGGGCCAACGTCCTGACTTTC. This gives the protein CASSQFKGRGSGTSGANVLTF.

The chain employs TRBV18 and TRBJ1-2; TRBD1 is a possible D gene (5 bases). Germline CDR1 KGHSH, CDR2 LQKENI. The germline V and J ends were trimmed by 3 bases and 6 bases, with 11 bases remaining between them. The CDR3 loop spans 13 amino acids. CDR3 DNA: TGTGCCAGCTCACCGGCGGCAGGGAATGGCTACACCTTC. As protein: CASSPAAGNGYTF.

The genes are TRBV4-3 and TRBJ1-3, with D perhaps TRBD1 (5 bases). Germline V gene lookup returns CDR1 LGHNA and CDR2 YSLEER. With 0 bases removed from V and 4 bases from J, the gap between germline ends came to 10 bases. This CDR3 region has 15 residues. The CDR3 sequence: CASSQDSQGGNTIYF. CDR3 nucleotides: TGCGCCAGCAGCCAAGATTCGCAGGGAGGAAACACCATATATTTT.

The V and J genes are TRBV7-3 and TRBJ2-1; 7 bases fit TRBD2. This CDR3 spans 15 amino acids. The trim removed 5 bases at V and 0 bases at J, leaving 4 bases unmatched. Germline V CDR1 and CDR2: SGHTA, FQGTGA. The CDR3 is CASSQTSDSYNEQFF. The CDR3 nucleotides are TGTGCCAGCAGCCAAACTAGCGACTCCTACAATGAGCAGTTCTTC. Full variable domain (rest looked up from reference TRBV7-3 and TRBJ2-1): GAGVSQTPSNKVTEKGKYVELRCDPISGHTALYWYRQSLGQGPEFLIYFQGTGAADDSGLPNDRFFAVRPEGSVSTLKIQRTERGDSAVYLCASSQTSDSYNEQFFGPGTRLTVL.

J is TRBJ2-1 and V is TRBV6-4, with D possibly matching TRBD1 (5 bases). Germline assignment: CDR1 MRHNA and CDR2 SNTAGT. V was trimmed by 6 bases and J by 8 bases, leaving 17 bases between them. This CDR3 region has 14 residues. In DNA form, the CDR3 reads TGTGCCAGCAGGCCCGGGCCCAGGGATTATGAGCAGTTCTTC. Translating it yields CASRPGPRDYEQFF.

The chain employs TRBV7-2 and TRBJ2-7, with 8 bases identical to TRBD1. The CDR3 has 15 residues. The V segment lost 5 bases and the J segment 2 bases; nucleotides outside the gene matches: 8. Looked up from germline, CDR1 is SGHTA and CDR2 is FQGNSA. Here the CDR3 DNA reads TGTGCCAGCAGCCCGACTCGACAGGGGCCCTACGAGCAGTACTTC. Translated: CASSPTRQGPYEQYF.

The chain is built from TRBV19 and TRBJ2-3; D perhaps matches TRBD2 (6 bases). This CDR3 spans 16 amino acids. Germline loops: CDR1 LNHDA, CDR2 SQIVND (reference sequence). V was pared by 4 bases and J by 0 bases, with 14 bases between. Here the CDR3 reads CASSSWKRASTDTQYF. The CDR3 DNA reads TGTGCCAGTAGTAGCTGGAAGCGGGCTAGCACAGATACGCAGTATTTT.

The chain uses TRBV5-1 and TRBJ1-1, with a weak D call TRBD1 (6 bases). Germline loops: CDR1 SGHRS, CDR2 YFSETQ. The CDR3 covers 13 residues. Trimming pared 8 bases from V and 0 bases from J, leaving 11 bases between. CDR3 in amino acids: CASTDSMNTEAFF. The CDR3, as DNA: TGCGCCAGTACGGACAGCATGAACACTGAAGCTTTCTTT.

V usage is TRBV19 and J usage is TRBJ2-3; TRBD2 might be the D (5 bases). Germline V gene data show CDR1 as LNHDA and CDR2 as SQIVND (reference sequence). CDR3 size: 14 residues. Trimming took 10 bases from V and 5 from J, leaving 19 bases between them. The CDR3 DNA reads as TGTGCCACCCAAAGAAGAGGGAGTGGAGATACGCAGTATTTT. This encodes CATQRRGSGDTQYF.

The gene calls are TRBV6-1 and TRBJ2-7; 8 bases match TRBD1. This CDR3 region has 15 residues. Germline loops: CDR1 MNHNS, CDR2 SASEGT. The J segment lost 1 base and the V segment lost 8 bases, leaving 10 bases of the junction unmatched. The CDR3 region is CASGPQGAISYEQYF. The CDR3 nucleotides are TGTGCCAGCGGACCTCAGGGGGCAATATCCTACGAGCAGTACTTC.

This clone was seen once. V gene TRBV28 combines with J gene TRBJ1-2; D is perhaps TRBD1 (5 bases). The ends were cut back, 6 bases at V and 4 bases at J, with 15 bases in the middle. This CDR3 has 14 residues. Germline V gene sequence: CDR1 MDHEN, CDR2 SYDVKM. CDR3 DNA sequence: TGTGCCAGCAGGTCCGGTCAGGGTGGCTATGGCTACACCTTC. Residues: CASRSGQGGYGYTF.

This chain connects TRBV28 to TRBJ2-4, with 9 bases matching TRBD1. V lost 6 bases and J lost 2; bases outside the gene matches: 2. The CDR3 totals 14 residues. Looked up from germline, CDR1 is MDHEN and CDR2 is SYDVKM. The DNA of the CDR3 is TGTGCCAGCAGGACAGGGGGGACCAAAAACATTCAGTACTTC. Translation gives CASRTGGTKNIQYF.

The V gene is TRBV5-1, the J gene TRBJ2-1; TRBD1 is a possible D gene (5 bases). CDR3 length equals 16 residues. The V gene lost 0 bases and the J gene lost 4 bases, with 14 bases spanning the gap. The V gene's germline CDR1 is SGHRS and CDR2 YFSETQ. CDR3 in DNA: TGCGCCAGCAGCTTGGACGCAGGGTTAGAATACAATGAGCAGTTCTTC. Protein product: CASSLDAGLEYNEQFF.

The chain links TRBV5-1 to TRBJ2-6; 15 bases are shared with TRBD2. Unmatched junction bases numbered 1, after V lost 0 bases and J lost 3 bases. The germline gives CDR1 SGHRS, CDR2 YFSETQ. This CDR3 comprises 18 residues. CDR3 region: CASSLGTSGRGGANVLTF. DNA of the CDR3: TGCGCCAGCAGCTTGGGGACTAGCGGGAGGGGTGGGGCCAACGTCCTGACTTTC.

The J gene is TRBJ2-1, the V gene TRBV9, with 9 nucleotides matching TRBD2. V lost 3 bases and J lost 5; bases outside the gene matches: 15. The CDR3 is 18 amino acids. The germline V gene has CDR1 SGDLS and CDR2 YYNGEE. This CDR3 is CASSARGAGGPMNNEQFF. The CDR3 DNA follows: TGTGCCAGCAGCGCTCGGGGGGCGGGAGGGCCCATGAACAATGAGCAGTTCTTC. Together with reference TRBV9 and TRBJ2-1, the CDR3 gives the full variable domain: DSGVTQTPKHLITATGQRVTLRCSPRSGDLSVYWYQQSLDQGLQFLIQYYNGEERAKGNILERFSAQQFPDLHSELNLSSLELGDSALYFCASSARGAGGPMNNEQFFGPGTRLTVL.

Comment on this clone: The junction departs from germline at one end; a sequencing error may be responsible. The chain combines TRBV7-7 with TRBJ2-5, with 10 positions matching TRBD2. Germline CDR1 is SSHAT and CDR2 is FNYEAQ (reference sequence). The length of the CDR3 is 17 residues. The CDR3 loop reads CASSLGGLAGVGETQYF. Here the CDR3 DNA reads TGTGCTAGCAGCTTAGGGGGGCTAGCGGGAGTGGGAGAGACCCAGTACTTC.

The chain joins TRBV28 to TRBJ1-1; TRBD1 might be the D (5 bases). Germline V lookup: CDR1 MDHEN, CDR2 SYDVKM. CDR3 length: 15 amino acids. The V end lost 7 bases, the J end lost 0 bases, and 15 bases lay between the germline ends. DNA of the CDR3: TGTGCCAGCACCCCGGGGCGCAGTATGAACACTGAAGCTTTCTTT. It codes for CASTPGRSMNTEAFF.

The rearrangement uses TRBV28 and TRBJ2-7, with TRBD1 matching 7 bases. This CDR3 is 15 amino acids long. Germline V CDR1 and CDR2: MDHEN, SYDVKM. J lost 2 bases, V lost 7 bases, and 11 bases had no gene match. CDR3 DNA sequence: TGTGCCAGCACTACAGGACAGGTCGGCACCTACGAGCAGTACTTC. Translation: CASTTGQVGTYEQYF.